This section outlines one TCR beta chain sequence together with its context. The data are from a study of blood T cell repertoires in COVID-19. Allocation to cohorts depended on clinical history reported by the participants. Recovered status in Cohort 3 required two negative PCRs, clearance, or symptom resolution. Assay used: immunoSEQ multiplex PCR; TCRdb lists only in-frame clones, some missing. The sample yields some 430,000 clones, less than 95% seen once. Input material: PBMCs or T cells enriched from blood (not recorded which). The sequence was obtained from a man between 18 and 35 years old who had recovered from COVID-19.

CDR3 sequence reads: CASRPRTGTYGYTF. The CDR3 region has the DNA TGTGCCAGCAGACCGAGGACAGGGACCTATGGCTACACCTTC. V and J are TRBV6-5 and TRBJ1-2, with 8 bases that match TRBD1. This CDR3 is 14 amino acids long. Germline V CDR1 and CDR2: MNHEY, SVGAGI. Trimming at V came to 6 bases and at J to 4 bases, leaving 7 bases not matched to a gene.